The 4 T cell receptor beta chains below were found in one sample sequenced in a study of blood T cell repertoires in COVID-19. The method was immunoSEQ multiplex PCR; TCRdb's version includes in-frame clones alone and lacks a portion of them. Counted here are over 400,000 clones, about 85% occurring once; the ten biggest clones make up roughly 8.5%. The sample consisted of PBMCs or T cells enriched from blood (not recorded which). The receptors were sampled from a woman aged 55-70 years who had recovered from COVID-19.

The rearrangement joins TRBV28 to TRBJ2-7, with TRBD2 as a possible D gene (6 bases). With 6 bases removed from V and 6 bases from J, the gap between germline ends came to 15 bases. Germline V CDR1 and CDR2: MDHEN, SYDVKM. The CDR3 runs 13 residues. CDR3 residues: CASSFPGGAEQYF. The CDR3 coding sequence is TGTGCCAGCAGCTTCCCCGGGGGAGCCGAGCAGTACTTC. The full variable domain, its missing parts supplied by reference TRBV28 and TRBJ2-7, is DVKVTQSSRYLVKRTGEKVFLECVQDMDHENMFWYRQDPGLGLRLIYFSYDVKMKEKGDIPEGYSVSREKKERFSLILESASTNQTSMYLCASSFPGGAEQYFGPGTRLTVT.

The chain recombines TRBV5-4 with TRBJ2-5, with a possible D match to TRBD1 (6 bases). Per germline, CDR1 SGHNT and CDR2 YYREEE (reference sequence). V gave up 4 bases and J gave up 5 bases, with 21 bases separating them. This CDR3 is 16 amino acids long. The CDR3 spells CASSPRGQGFGETQYF. The CDR3 DNA follows: TGTGCCAGCAGCCCACGGGGCCAGGGGTTCGGGGAGACCCAGTACTTC. Complete variable domain (other parts from reference TRBV5-4 and TRBJ2-5): ETGVTQSPTHLIKTRGQQVTLRCSSQSGHNTVSWYQQALGQGPQFIFQYYREEENGRGNFPPRFSGLQFPNYSSELNVNALELDDSALYLCASSPRGQGFGETQYFGPGTRLLVL.

The chain employs TRBV2 and TRBJ2-2, with D possibly being TRBD1 (5 bases). The V and J ends lost 2 bases and 8 bases respectively, with 9 bases between them. From germline, CDR1 is SNHLY and CDR2 FYNNEI. The CDR3 sequence is 13 residues long. CDR3 region: CASSETGWGELFF. For the CDR3, the DNA is TGTGCCAGCAGTGAAACAGGCTGGGGGGAGCTGTTTTTT.

The chain uses TRBV5-5 and TRBJ2-2; D gene unclear. Germline V gene lookup returns CDR1 SGHKS and CDR2 YYEKEE (reference sequence). V shed 0 bases and J shed 1 base, with 16 bases lying between them. The CDR3 length is 18 residues. This chain's CDR3 is CASSLASLTYENTGELFF. CDR3 nucleotides: TGTGCCAGCAGCTTGGCCTCTCTGACTTACGAGAACACCGGGGAGCTGTTTTTT. Based on the CDR3 plus reference TRBV5-5 and TRBJ2-2, the full variable domain is DAGVTQSPTHLIKTRGQQVTLRCSPISGHKSVSWYQQVLGQGPQFIFQYYEKEERGRGNFPDRFSARQFPNYSSELNVNALLLGDSALYLCASSLASLTYENTGELFFGEGSRLTVL.